A single T cell receptor (beta chain) is shown here with its context. Antigen unknown. The authors used template switching to add a universal primer site and gave cDNA unique molecular identifiers. From the 5' RACE reads, TCRdb called clonotypes with MiXCR, one entry per CDR3 protein. The data contain some 1,700,000 distinct CDR3 sequences, less than 35% of them singletons. The CDR3 length is 16 residues. The junction had 7 bases not matched to a gene; V was cut back by 3 bases and J by 2 bases. Germline CDR1 is ENHRY and CDR2 is SYGVKD. This sample is drawn from a study of identical twins. General observations from the study: Out-of-frame beta sequences exhibited a weaker degree of excess twin sharing. Memory repertoires lacked the insertion deficit that abundant cord blood beta clonotypes showed. Instead of following the same donors, the conclusions were based on cross-sectional statistical analysis.

The sequencing input was cord blood. The V gene is TRBV10-3, the J gene TRBJ2-1; 7 positions agree with TRBD1. This receptor was taken from a newborn girl in good health. The CDR3 loop reads CAISDLPDRAYNEQFF. CDR3 nucleotides: TGTGCCATCAGTGATCTCCCAGACAGGGCCTACAATGAGCAGTTCTTC.